This T cell receptor beta chain originates from a study of identical twins. This clonotype has more than one count but fewer than ten. MiXCR, applied by TCRdb to the 5' RACE reads, yields one record per CDR3 protein. The sample has 200,000 or so distinct CDR3 sequences; about a sixth are singletons. Germline values: CDR1 SGHRS, CDR2 YFSETQ. The CDR3 length is 15 residues. V was cut by 4 bases and J by 8 bases, with 21 bases left in between. This sample was also put to use in a study of T cells expressing NK-cell markers.

The sequence came from a woman aged 18-35 years in good health. Sequencing was carried out using CD8+ T cells sorted from blood. The chain recombines TRBV5-1 with TRBJ1-2; tentative D call: TRBD1 (5 bases). CDR3 protein: CASSPLDGTEEGYTF. CDR3 DNA: TGCGCCAGCAGCCCCCTAGACGGGACGGAGGAAGGCTACACCTTC.